The rows below give T cell receptor beta chains drawn from one sample of a study of blood T cell repertoires in COVID-19. Profiled with immunoSEQ multiplex PCR; TCRdb holds only in-frame clones, not every one. The sample lists some 260,000 clones, nearly 90% occurring once. Sequences were obtained from peripheral blood. The receptors shown here come from a human donor in a cohort sampled during active COVID-19. CDR3s include the opening cysteine and the closing phenylalanine or tryptophan. A D gene is named only where the DNA matches it firmly. The size of a clone is reported for some rows only, either as once, few or many, or as a class for expanded clones.

>-|TRBV6-5|TRBJ1-2|-
TGTGCCAGCACTAAAGGGGGAGATGGCTACACCTTC
CASTKGGDGYTF
>-|TRBV27|TRBJ2-5|-
TGTGCCAGCAGTTTTGGACAACCCAGGGCCCAGTACTTC
CASSFGQPRAQYF
>once|TRBV11-2|TRBJ2-7|-
TGTGCCAGCAGCTCTCCCGGGACATTTACCTACGAGCAGTACTTC
CASSSPGTFTYEQYF
>-|TRBV4-3|TRBJ2-7|TRBD2
TGCGCCAGCAGCCAAGGAAATAGCGGGCTCTACGAGCAGTACTTC
CASSQGNSGLYEQYF
>-|TRBV19|TRBJ1-2|TRBD1
TGTGCCAGTAGGAAACAGGGGGAGATATTGGACTATGGCTACACCTTC
CASRKQGEILDYGYTF
>-|TRBV11-2|TRBJ1-4|-
TGTGCCAGCAGCTGGGCGACGGCCGAAAAACTGTTTTTT
CASSWATAEKLFF
>-|TRBV9|TRBJ1-1|-
TGTGCCAGCAGCGTAACAGGATTCACTGAAGCTTTCTTT
CASSVTGFTEAFF
>-|TRBV4-3|TRBJ2-4|-
TGCGCCAGCAGCCAACTCGAACAGGGTCTGGGGAAAAACATTCAGTACTTC
CASSQLEQGLGKNIQYF
>-|TRBV7-2|TRBJ2-3|TRBD1
TGTGCCAGCAGACGTACCGGGACAGGGCTCACAGATACGCAGTATTTT
CASRRTGTGLTDTQYF
>-|TRBV20-1|TRBJ2-4|-
TGCAGTGCTAGTGGAGAGGGGGGGTTAGCCAAAAACATTCAGTACTTC
CSASGEGGLAKNIQYF
>-|TRBV10-1|TRBJ2-1|TRBD1
TGCGCCAGCAGTGGGGACAGGGGTCATTACAATGAGCAGTTCTTC
CASSGDRGHYNEQFF
>few|TRBV5-4|TRBJ1-5|-
TGTGCCAGCAGCTTGGCCGGTAGCAATCAGCCCCAGCATTTT
CASSLAGSNQPQHF
>-|TRBV27|TRBJ1-2|-
TGTGCCAGGGCCCGGGACAAGTGTTTCTATGGCTACACCTTC
CARARDKCFYGYTF
>few|TRBV28|TRBJ1-2|-
TGTGCCAGTCGGCCGGGAGGGAGCTATGGCTACACCTTC
CASRPGGSYGYTF
>-|TRBV27|TRBJ1-3|-
TGTGCCAGCAGATACAGCTCTGGAAACACCATATATTTT
CASRYSSGNTIYF
>-|TRBV12-5|TRBJ2-1|-
TGTGCTAGTGGTTCAGGGGAGGAGCAGTTCTTC
CASGSGEEQFF
>-|TRBV7-2|TRBJ1-1|TRBD1
TGTGCCAGCAGGGCGACCGGGACAGGGGTGGAAGCTTTCTTT
CASRATGTGVEAFF
>once|TRBV7-2|TRBJ2-7|-
TGTGCCAGCAGCGTTAGCCCTAGCGCTATCTACGAGCAGTACTTC
CASSVSPSAIYEQYF
>once|TRBV7-9|TRBJ2-7|-
TGTGCCAGCAGCGGTGACACCTACGAGCAGTACTTC
CASSGDTYEQYF
>-|TRBV12-3/TRBV12-4|TRBJ2-2|-
TGTGCCAGCAGTTTAGGAGTCGGTGAGCTGTTTTTT
CASSLGVGELFF
>-|TRBV5-1|TRBJ1-3|-
TGCGCCAGCAGCTTGGGGGCAGGGGTCGGAAACACCATATATTTT
CASSLGAGVGNTIYF
>-|TRBV6-5|TRBJ2-7|TRBD2
TGTGCCAGCAGTTACCTAGCGGGACCCTACGAGCAGTACTTC
CASSYLAGPYEQYF
>-|TRBV10-3|TRBJ1-2|-
TGTGCCATCAGTGACTCCAGACTGTCAGGGTGGTATGGCTACACCTTC
CAISDSRLSGWYGYTF
>-|TRBV18|TRBJ2-1|-
TGTGCCAGCTCACTGAACGGGGCCTACAATGAGCAGTTCTTC
CASSLNGAYNEQFF
>-|TRBV19|TRBJ2-7|-
TGTGCCAGTAGTATAGTCACAGGGACGGCGGAGCAGTACTTC
CASSIVTGTAEQYF